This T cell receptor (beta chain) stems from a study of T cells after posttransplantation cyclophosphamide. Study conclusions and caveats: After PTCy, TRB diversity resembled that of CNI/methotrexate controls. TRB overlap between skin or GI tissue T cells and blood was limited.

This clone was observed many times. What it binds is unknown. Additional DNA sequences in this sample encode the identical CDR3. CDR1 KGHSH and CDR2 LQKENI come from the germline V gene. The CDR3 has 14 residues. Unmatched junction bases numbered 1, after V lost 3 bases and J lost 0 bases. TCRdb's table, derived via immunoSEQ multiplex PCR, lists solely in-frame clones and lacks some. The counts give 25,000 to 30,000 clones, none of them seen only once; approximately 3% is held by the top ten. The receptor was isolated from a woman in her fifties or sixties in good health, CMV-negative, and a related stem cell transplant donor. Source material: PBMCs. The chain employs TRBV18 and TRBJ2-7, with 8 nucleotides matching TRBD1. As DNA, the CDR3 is TGTGCCAGCTCACCGGGACAGGTCTCCTACGAGCAGTACTTC. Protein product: CASSPGQVSYEQYF.